The entry below gives a single T cell receptor (beta chain) sequence along with its context. Its target is unknown. This entry belongs to a study of T cell responses to AZD1222 COVID-19 vaccine. Study results and limitations: Of spike-specific TCRs, nearly half reportedly target regions left unmutated in variants. Spike-wide vaccine-associated CD4 TCRs dominated at 160-218 and 743-854. The breadth and depth of Spike-specific TCRs increased once two AZD1222 doses had been given. Just a handful of AZD1222 recipients were seropositive at baseline.

Clones were read by immunoSEQ multiplex PCR, and TCRdb kept only the in-frame ones, dropping some. The sample has approximately 70,000 clones; approximately 90% are singletons. Source: peripheral blood, taken 28 days after the second dose of the MenACWY control vaccine. The receptor comes from an adult who received the MenACWY meningococcal vaccine as a control.

The CDR3 protein is CASTSRAGATYNEQFF. For the CDR3, the DNA is TGCGCCAGCACCTCAAGAGCGGGGGCGACCTACAATGAGCAGTTCTTC. The chain joins TRBV5-1 to TRBJ2-1, with 8 bases lining up with TRBD2. The CDR3 runs 16 residues. Germline V lookup: CDR1 SGHRS, CDR2 YFSETQ. Unmatched junction bases numbered 10, after V lost 6 bases and J lost 2 bases.